This TCR beta chain originates from a study of T cells in localized non-small cell lung cancer. The ends lost 3 bases at V and 9 bases at J; junction bases unmatched: 11. CDR1 and CDR2 (germline): KGHSH, LQKENI. The CDR3 is 16 amino acids. The assay was immunoSEQ multiplex PCR, and TCRdb's table has in-frame clones only and misses some. The sample gives 45,000 to 60,000 clones, 86% of which show up once; about 2.3% is in the top ten. This clone was detected only a few times. Its antigen is undetermined. Findings of the study overall: Appearance in adjacent lung was seen for a median around 60 of the top 100 tumor clones. Sequencing covered just one tumor region, so heterogeneity cannot be ruled out.

The V call is TRBV18, the J call TRBJ1-6; 7 nucleotides line up with TRBD1. This specimen consisted of PBMCs, obtained before any cancer treatment. The TCR originated in a man aged 35-69 years with stage II lung adenocarcinoma. The CDR3 loop is CASSPDRALGGSPLHF. Here the CDR3 DNA reads TGTGCCAGCTCACCCGACAGGGCTTTAGGGGGTTCACCCCTCCACTTT. Full variable domain (remainder filled in from reference TRBV18 and TRBJ1-6): NAGVMQNPRHLVRRRGQEARLRCSPMKGHSHVYWYRQLPEEGLKFMVYLQKENIIDESGMPKERFSAEFPKEGPSILRIQQVVRGDSAAYFCASSPDRALGGSPLHFGNGTRLTVT.